These T cell receptor beta chains were read from a single sample in a study of T cells in Graves' hyperthyroidism and ophthalmopathy. MiXCR, applied by TCRdb to the multiplex PCR reads, yields one record per CDR3 protein. The sample consists of about 260,000 distinct CDR3 sequences, roughly 15% of them appearing once. The material sequenced was blood. Every receptor here comes from a woman aged 18-30 years with Graves' ophthalmopathy. CDR3s leave out the opening cysteine and the closing phenylalanine or tryptophan. Expanded clones are given a class, and other clones once, few, many or no size at all.

>TRBV5-8|few
ASSLYITGELF
>TRBV6-2/TRBV6-3|-
ASGYSGGQGAYNSPLH
>TRBV3-1|many
ASSQERARGRGGRAF
>TRBV7-3|-
ASSSYYEGSDSGELF
>TRBV2|many
ASSARSQETQY
>TRBV2|-
ASSLRTGGPSEQY
>TRBV6-1|many
ASSSVPLPQH
>TRBV7-3|many
ASSLVGGEVGELF
>TRBV9|few
ASSEGSGRYT
>TRBV11-3|many
ASSLGTIRGGQETQY
>TRBV2|-
ASRGDRVGEQY
>TRBV6-1|many
ASSYIAEETQY
>TRBV7-3|many
ASSLMGTSGEEQF
>TRBV20-1|many
SAIGRYNEQF
>TRBV3-1|many
ASSQDWVHGVSYEQY
>TRBV18|-
ASSGSSYEQY
>TRBV27|many
ASSLPSGSFHEQF
>TRBV28|many
ASSAPDAGSYEQY
>TRBV20-1|many
SASSGPYNEQF
>TRBV7-2|many
ASSFQAAANTGELF
>TRBV27|many
ASSFISGVKETQY
>TRBV4-1|-
ASSHSRDGALGANVLT
>TRBV25-1|many
ASSESGRSETQY
>TRBV24-1|-
ATSVGRVGTGELF
>TRBV28|many
ASSLGGTGVGEQY